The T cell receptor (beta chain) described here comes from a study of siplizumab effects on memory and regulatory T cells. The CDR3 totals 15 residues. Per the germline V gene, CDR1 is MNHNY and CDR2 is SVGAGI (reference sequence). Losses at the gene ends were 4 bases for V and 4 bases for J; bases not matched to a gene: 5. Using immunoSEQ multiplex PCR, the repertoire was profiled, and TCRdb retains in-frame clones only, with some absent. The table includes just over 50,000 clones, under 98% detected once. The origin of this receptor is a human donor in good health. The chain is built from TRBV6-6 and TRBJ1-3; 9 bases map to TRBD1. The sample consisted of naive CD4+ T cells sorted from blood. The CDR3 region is CASSLGQGMGNTIYF. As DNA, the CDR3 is TGTGCCAGCAGTTTGGGACAGGGTATGGGAAACACCATATATTTT.